The 2 T cell receptor beta chains presented below share a single source sample, sequenced in a study of T cells after yellow fever vaccination. TCRdb analysed the 5' RACE reads with MiXCR anew, one entry per CDR3 protein. In the table there are some 500,000 distinct CDR3 sequences, roughly 14% of which are singletons. This sample comprised PBMCs, obtained on the day of the yellow fever booster vaccination. The receptors here all came from a man aged 30 to 45 who received the YFV17D yellow fever vaccine.

Here the CDR3 reads CSARTSARGVDEQYF. The CDR3 bases are TGCAGCGCTAGGACTAGCGCTAGGGGAGTCGACGAGCAGTACTTC. The V call is TRBV29-1, the J call TRBJ2-7; 9 nucleotides align to TRBD2. Per the germline V gene, CDR1 is SQVTM and CDR2 is ANQGSEA. V trimming: 7 bases; J trimming: 5 bases; junction bases outside the gene matches: 15. The CDR3 sequence is 15 residues long.

On this clonotype: At one of its ends the junction is not consistent with the germline gene, which may arise from a read error. The chain carries TRBV3-1 and TRBJ2-5, with a weak D call TRBD2 (6 bases). The CDR3 runs 15 residues. CDR1 is LGHDT, CDR2 YNNKEL, per germline (reference sequence). The CDR3, as DNA: TGTGCCACCAGCCAAGGAGGGACGTACCAAGAGACCCAGTACTTC. It encodes CATSQGGTYQETQYF.